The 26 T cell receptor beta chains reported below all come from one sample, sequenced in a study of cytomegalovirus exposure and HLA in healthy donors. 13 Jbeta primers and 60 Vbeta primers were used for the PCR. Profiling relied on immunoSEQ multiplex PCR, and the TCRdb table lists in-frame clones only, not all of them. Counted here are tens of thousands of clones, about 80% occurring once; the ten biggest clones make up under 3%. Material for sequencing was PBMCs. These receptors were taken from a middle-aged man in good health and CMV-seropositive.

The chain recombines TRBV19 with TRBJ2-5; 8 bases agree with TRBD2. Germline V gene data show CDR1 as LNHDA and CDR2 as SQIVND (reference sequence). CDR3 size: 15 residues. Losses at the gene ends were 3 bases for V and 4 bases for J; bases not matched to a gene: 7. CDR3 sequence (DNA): TGTGCCAGTAGTATTGCTCTAGCGGGCCGAGAGACCCAGTACTTC. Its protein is CASSIALAGRETQYF.

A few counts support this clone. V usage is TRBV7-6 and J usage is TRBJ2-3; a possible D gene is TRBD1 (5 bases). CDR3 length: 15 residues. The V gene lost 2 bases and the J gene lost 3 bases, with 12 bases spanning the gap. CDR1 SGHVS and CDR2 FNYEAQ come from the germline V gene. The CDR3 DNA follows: TGTGCCAGCAGCTTAACTTTATCAGGGACAGATACGCAGTATTTT. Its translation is CASSLTLSGTDTQYF.

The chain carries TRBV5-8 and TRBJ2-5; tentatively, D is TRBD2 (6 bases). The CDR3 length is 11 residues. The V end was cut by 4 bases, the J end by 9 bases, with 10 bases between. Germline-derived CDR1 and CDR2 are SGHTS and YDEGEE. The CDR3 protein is CASSPWGAQYF. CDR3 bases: TGTGCCAGCAGCCCCTGGGGGGCCCAGTACTTC.

CDR3 nucleotide sequence: TGTGCCAGCAGTTTATCGATAAGACAGGGGGCAAGCAATCAGCCCCAGCATTTT. This codes for CASSLSIRQGASNQPQHF. V gene TRBV27 combines with J gene TRBJ1-5, with 10 bases identical to TRBD1. The junction had 6 bases not matched to a gene; V was cut back by 0 bases and J by 1 base. This CDR3 has 18 amino acids. Per the germline V gene, CDR1 is MNHEY and CDR2 is SMNVEV (reference sequence).

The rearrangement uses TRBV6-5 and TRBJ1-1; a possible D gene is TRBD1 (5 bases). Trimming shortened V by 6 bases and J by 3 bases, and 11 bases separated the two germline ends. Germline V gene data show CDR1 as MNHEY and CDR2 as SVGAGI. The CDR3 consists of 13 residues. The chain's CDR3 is CASRQTDHTEAFF. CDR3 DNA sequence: TGTGCCAGCAGGCAGACAGATCACACTGAAGCTTTCTTT.

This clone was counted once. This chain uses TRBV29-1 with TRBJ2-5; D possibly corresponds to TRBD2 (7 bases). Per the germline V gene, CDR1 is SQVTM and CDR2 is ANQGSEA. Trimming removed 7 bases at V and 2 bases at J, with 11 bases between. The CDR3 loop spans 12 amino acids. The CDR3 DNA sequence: TGCAGCGCCGGGGGGCCACAAGAGACCCAGTACTTC. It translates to CSAGGPQETQYF.

CDR3 sequence: CASSLAGQMYEQYF. Written as DNA, the CDR3 is TGCGCCAGCAGCTTAGCGGGACAAATGTACGAGCAGTACTTC. V usage is TRBV5-1 and J usage is TRBJ2-7; TRBD2 might be the D (7 bases). The CDR3 consists of 14 residues. V shed 2 bases and J shed 4 bases, with 13 bases lying between them. The germline CDR1 and CDR2 sequences are SGHRS and YFSETQ. The full variable domain, its missing parts supplied by reference TRBV5-1 and TRBJ2-7, is KAGVTQTPRYLIKTRGQQVTLSCSPISGHRSVSWYQQTPGQGLQFLFEYFSETQRNKGNFPGRFSGRQFSNSRSEMNVSTLELGDSALYLCASSLAGQMYEQYFGPGTRLTVT.

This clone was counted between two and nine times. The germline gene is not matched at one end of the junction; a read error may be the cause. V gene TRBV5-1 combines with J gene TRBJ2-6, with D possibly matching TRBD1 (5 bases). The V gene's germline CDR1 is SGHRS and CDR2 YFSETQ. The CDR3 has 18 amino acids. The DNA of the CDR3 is TGCGCCAGCAGCCGCGCACGCGGTGAGAGCTCTGGGGCCAACGGCCTGACTTTC. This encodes CASSRARGESSGANGLTF.

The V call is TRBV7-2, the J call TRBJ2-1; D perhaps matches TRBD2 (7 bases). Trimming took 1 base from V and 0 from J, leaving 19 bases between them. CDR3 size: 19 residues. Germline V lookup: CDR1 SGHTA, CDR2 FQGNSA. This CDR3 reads CASSLGSVGGGGSYNEQFF. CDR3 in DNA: TGTGCCAGCAGCTTAGGGAGTGTCGGGGGAGGGGGCTCCTACAATGAGCAGTTCTTC. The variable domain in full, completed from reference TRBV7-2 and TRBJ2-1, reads GAGVSQSPSNKVTEKGKDVELRCDPISGHTALYWYRQSLGQGLEFLIYFQGNSAPDKSGLPSDRFSAERTGGSVSTLTIQRTQQEDSAVYLCASSLGSVGGGGSYNEQFFGPGTRLTVL.

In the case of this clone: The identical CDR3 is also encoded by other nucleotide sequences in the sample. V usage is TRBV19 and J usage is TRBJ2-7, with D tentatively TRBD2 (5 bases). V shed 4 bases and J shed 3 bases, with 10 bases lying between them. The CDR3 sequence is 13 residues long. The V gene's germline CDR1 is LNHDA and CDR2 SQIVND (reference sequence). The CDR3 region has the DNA TGTGCCAGTAGTAGCTCGGGGTTCTACGAGCAGTACTTC. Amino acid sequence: CASSSSGFYEQYF.

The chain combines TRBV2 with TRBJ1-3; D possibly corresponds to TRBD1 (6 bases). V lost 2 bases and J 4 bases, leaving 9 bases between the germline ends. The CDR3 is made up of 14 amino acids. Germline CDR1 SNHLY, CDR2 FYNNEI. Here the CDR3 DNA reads TGTGCCAGCAGTGAACAGGGGTCCGGAAACACCATATATTTT. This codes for CASSEQGSGNTIYF.

In DNA form, the CDR3 reads TGTGCCGGACGCGGGGGACTCTCCTACGAGCAGTACTTC. It is translated as CAGRGGLSYEQYF. The V gene is TRBV6-5, the J gene TRBJ2-7, with 7 bases that match TRBD2. Germline V gene lookup returns CDR1 MNHEY and CDR2 SVGAGI. This CDR3 is built from 13 residues. The junction had 7 bases not matched to a gene; V was cut back by 11 bases and J by 0 bases.

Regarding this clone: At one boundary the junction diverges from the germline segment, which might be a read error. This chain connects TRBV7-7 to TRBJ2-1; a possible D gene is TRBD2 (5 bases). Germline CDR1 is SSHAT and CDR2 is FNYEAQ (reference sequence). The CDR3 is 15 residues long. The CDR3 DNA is TGTGCTAGCAGCTTAGGCATAGGACTCTACAATGAGCAGTTCTTC. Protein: CASSLGIGLYNEQFF.

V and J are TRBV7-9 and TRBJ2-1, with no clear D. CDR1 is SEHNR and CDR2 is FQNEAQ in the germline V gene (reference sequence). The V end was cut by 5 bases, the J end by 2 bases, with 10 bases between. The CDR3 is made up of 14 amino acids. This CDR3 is CASSPLSAYNEQFF. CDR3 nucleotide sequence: TGTGCCAGCAGCCCCTTATCCGCCTACAATGAGCAGTTCTTC.

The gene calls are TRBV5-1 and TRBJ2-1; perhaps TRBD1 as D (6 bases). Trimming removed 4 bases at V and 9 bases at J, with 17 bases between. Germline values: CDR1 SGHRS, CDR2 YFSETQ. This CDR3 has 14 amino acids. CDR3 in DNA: TGCGCCAGCAGCCACCGAGTTGGACAGACTGAGCAGTTCTTC. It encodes CASSHRVGQTEQFF.

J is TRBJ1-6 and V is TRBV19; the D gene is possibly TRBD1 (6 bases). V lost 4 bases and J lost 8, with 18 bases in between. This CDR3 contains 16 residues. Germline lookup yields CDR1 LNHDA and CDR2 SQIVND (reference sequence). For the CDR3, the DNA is TGTGCCAGTAGTACTGCCATTGGACAGAGGCATTCACCCCTCCACTTT. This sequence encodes CASSTAIGQRHSPLHF. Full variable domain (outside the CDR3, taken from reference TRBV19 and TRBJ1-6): DGGITQSPKYLFRKEGQNVTLSCEQNLNHDAMYWYRQDPGQGLRLIYYSQIVNDFQKGDIAEGYSVSREKKESFPLTVTSAQKNPTAFYLCASSTAIGQRHSPLHFGNGTRLTVT.

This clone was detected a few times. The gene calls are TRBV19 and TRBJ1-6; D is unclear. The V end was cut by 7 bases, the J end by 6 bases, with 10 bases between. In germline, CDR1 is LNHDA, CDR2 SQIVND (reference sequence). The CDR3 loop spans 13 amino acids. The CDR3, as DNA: TGTGCCAGTAATAGGGAGCTTAATTCACCCCTCCACTTT. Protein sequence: CASNRELNSPLHF.

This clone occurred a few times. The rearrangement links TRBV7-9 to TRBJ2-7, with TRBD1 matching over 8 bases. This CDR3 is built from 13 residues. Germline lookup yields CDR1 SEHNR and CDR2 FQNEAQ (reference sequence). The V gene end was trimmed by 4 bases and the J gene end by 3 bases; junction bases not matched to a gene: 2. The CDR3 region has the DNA TGTGCCAGCAGCTCGGGGACAGGCTACGAGCAGTACTTC. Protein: CASSSGTGYEQYF.

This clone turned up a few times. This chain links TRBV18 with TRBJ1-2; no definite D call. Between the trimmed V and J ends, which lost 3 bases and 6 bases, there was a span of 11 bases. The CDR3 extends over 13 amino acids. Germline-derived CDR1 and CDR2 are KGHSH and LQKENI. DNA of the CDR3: TGTGCCAGCTCACCCGAACTCACCCATGGCTACACCTTC. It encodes CASSPELTHGYTF.

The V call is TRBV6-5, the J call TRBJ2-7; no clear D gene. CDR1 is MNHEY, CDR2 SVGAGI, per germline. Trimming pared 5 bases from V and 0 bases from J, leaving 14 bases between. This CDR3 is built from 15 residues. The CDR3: CASSRETGSSYEQYF. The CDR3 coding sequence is TGTGCCAGCAGTAGAGAGACTGGTAGCTCCTACGAGCAGTACTTC.

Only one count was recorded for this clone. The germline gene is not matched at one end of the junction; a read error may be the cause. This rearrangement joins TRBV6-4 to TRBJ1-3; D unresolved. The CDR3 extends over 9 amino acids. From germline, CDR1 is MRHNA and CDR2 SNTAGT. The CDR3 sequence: CASSAEDIF. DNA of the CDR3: TGTGCCAGCAGTGCAGAAGATATTTTT.

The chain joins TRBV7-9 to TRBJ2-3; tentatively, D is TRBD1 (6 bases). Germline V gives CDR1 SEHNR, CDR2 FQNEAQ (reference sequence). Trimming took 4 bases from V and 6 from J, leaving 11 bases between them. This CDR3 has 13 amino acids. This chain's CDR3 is CASSSLGGDTQYF. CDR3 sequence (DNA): TGTGCCAGCAGCTCCCTTGGGGGCGATACGCAGTATTTT.

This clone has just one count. As DNA, the CDR3 is TGTGCCAGCAGCTTCACAGGAAACTCCTACGAGCAGTACTTC. This sequence encodes CASSFTGNSYEQYF. V gene TRBV11-3 combines with J gene TRBJ2-7; tentative D call: TRBD1 (5 bases). Germline-derived CDR1 and CDR2 are SGHNT and YENEEA. The CDR3 is 14 residues long. Trimming stripped 3 bases from V and 0 bases from J, with 9 bases between. The variable domain in full, completed from reference TRBV11-3 and TRBJ2-7, reads EAGVVQSPRYKIIEKKQPVAFWCNPISGHNTLYWYLQNLGQGPELLIRYENEEAVDDSQLPKDRFSAERLKGVDSTLKIQPAELGDSAVYLCASSFTGNSYEQYFGPGTRLTVT.

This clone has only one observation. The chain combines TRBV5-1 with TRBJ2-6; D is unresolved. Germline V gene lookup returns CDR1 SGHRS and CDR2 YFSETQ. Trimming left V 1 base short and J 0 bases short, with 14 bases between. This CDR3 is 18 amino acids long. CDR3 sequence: CASSLSPQSSSGANVLTF. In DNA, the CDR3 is TGCGCCAGCAGCTTGTCTCCGCAGTCAAGCTCTGGGGCCAACGTCCTGACTTTC.

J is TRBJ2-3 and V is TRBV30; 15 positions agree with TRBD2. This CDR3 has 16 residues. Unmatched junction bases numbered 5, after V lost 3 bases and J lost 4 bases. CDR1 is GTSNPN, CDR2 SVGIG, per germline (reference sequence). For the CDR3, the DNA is TGTGCCTGGAGGTCCGGGACTAGCGGGAGGTCAGATACGCAGTATTTT. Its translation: CAWRSGTSGRSDTQYF.

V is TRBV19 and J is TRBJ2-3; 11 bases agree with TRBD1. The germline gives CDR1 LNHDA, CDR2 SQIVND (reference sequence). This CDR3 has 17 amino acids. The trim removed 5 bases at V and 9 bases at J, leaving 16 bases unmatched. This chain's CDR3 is CASSRSHSGTGGVTQYF. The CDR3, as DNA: TGTGCCAGTAGTCGGAGCCATAGCGGGACAGGGGGAGTAACGCAGTATTTT.